This T cell receptor beta chain was identified in a study of T cell repertoires in cytomegalovirus infection. Turning to the study itself: Carrying CMV and the relevant HLA type showed in public TCR beta signatures. Study outcomes and limitations: The ex vivo response showed dominance by HLA-C-restricted CMV-specific TCR beta clonotypes.

TCRdb recomputed calls from the reads with MiXCR, one row per CDR3 protein. Of 570,000 or so distinct CDR3 sequences in the sample, around 40% were seen once. This clonotype was counted ten times or more. The antigen remains undetermined. The TCR was taken from a human donor in good health (CMV status not recorded). Some clones in this sample may be carry-over from other donors' samples. The input for sequencing was cultured PBMCs, taken from culture after CMV antigen stimulation.

The DNA of the CDR3 is TGTGCCAGCAGCTCAAGGACAGGGATGAACGAGCAGTACTTC. It specifies CASSSRTGMNEQYF. V gene TRBV7-2 combines with J gene TRBJ2-7; TRBD1 agrees at 8 bases. Trimming removed 4 bases from V and 5 bases from J; junction bases left unmatched: 7. The germline gives CDR1 SGHTA, CDR2 FQGNSA. The CDR3 sequence is 14 residues long.